The clone carrying this T cell receptor (beta chain) came up a few times. The entry originates in a study of blood T cell repertoires in COVID-19. Looking at the study overall: The United States, Italy and Spain supplied acute and convalescent COVID-19 samples. PBMCs, B-cell-depleted T cells, or T cells provided the cDNA or gDNA that made up the material.

The repertoire was sequenced with immunoSEQ multiplex PCR; TCRdb's copy has only in-frame clones and lacks some. The sample contains 35,000 to 45,000 clones, 70% to 80% of which appear only once. CDR1 SGHRS and CDR2 YFSETQ come from the germline V gene. This CDR3 is 14 amino acids long. The V segment lost 7 bases and the J segment 4 bases; nucleotides outside the gene matches: 9. Sequencing was carried out using peripheral blood. The TCR comes from a man in his sixties or seventies with acute or convalescent COVID-19. V usage is TRBV5-1 and J usage is TRBJ1-1; 8 bases align to TRBD1. CDR3 region: CASGNTGGATEAFF. The CDR3 DNA is TGCGCCAGCGGTAACACAGGGGGGGCCACTGAAGCTTTCTTT.